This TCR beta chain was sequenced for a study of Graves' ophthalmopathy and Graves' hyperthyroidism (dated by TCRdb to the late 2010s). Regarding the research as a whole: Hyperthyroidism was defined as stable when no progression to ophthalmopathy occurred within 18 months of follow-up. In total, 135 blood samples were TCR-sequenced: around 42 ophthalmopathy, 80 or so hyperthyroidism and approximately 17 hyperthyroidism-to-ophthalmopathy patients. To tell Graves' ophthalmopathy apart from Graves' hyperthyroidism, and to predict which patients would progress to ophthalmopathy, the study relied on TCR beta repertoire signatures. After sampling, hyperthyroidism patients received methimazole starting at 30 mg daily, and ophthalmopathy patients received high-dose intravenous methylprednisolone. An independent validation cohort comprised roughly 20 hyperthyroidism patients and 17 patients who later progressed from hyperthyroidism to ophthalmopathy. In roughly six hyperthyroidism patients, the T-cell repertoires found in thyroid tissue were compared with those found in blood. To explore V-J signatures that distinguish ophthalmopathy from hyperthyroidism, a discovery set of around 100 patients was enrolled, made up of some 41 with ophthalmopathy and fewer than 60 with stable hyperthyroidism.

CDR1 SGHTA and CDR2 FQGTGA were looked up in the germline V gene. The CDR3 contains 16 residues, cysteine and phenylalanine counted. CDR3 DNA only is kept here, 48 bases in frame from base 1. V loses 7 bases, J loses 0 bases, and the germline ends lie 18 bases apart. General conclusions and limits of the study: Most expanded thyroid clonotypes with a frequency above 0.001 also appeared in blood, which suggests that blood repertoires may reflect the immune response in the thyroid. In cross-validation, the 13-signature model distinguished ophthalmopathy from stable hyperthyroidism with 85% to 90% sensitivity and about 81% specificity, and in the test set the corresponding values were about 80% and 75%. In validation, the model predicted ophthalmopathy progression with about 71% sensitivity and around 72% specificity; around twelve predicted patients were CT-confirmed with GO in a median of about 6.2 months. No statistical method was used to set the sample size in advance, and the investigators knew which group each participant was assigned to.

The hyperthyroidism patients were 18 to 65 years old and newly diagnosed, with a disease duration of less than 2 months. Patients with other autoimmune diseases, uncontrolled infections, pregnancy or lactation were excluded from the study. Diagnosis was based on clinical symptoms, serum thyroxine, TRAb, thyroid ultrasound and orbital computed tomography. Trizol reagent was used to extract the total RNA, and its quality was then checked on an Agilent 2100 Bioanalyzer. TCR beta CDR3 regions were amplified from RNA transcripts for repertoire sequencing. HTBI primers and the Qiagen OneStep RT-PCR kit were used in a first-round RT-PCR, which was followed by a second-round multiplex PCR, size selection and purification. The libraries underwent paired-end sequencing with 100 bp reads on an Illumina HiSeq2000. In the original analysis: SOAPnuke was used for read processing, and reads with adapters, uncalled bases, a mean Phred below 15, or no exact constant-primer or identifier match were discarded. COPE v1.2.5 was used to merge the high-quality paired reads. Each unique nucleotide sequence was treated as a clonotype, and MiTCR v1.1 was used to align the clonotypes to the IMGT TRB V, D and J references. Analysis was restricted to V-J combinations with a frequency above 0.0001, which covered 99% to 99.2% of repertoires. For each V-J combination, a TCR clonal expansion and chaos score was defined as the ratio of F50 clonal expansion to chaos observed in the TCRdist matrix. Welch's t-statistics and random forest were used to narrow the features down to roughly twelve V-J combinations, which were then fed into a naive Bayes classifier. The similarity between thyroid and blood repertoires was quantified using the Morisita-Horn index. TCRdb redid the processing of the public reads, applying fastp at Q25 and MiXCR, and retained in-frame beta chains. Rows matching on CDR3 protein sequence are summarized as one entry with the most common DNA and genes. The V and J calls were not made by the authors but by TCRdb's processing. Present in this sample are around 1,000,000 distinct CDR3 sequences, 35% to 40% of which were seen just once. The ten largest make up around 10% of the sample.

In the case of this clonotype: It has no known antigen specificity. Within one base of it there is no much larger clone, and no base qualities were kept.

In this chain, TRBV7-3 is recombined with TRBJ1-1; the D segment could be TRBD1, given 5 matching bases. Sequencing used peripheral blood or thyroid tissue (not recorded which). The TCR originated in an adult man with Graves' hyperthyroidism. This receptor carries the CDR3 CASIVRPREMNTEAFF. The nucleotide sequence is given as TGTGCCAGCATCGTCAGGCCCAGGGAGATGAACACTGAAGCTTTCTTT. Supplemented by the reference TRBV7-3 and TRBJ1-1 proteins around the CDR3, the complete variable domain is GAGVSQTPSNKVTEKGKYVELRCDPISGHTALYWYRQSLGQGPEFLIYFQGTGAADDSGLPNDRFFAVRPEGSVSTLKIQRTERGDSAVYLCASIVRPREMNTEAFFGQGTRLTVV.